The 27 T cell receptor beta chains in this list originate from one sample, sequenced in a study of T-cell memory formation after mild COVID-19. TCRdb itself ran the 5' RACE reads through MiXCR, one entry per CDR3 protein. The profile covers 400,000 or so distinct CDR3 sequences, with around 19% appearing a single time and 7.5% to 9.5% taken by the ten largest. Specimen: PBMCs or a T cell subset sorted from them (not recorded which). Receptors originate from an adult woman who had mild COVID-19 (a few samples of this study predate the infection). Cell type and time point are not known.

This clonotype was found a few times. The chain recombines TRBV27 with TRBJ2-7, with 8 nucleotides matching TRBD1. CDR3 size: 16 residues. CDR1 and CDR2 (germline): MNHEY, SMNVEV (reference sequence). The V segment lost 3 bases and the J segment 6 bases; nucleotides outside the gene matches: 13. CDR3 sequence (DNA): TGTGCCAGCAGTTTCGGTGGTGGGACAGGAGGGTCCGAGCAGTACTTC. It specifies CASSFGGGTGGSEQYF.

In its sample, this clonotype was seen a few times. V usage is TRBV27 and J usage is TRBJ2-5, with TRBD2 matching over 7 bases. The CDR3 covers 16 residues. Germline V gene data show CDR1 as MNHEY and CDR2 as SMNVEV (reference sequence). The trim removed 3 bases at V and 4 bases at J, leaving 11 bases unmatched. The CDR3 bases are TGTGCCAGCAGTTTGGGTCCGCCGGGAGGCGTAGAGACCCAGTACTTC. Protein product: CASSLGPPGGVETQYF.

The CDR3 loop reads CASSSPDTNYNEQFF. For the CDR3, the DNA is TGCGCCAGCAGCTCTCCGGACACAAACTACAATGAGCAGTTCTTC. This rearrangement joins TRBV5-1 to TRBJ2-1, with D perhaps matching TRBD1 (5 bases). The ends were cut back, 3 bases at V and 3 bases at J, with 13 bases in the middle. Germline V lookup: CDR1 SGHRS, CDR2 YFSETQ. The CDR3 contains 15 residues.

This chain links TRBV7-6 with TRBJ2-1; D remains ambiguous. The CDR3 runs to 14 residues. V was trimmed by 3 bases and J by 9 bases, leaving 15 bases between them. Germline CDR1 and CDR2: SGHVS and FNYEAQ. The CDR3 bases are TGTGCCAGCAGCTTTATCCTAAGCAGCAGTGAGCAGTTCTTC. Amino acids: CASSFILSSSEQFF.

This sequence joins TRBV4-1 and TRBJ1-1; perhaps TRBD1 as D (5 bases). The CDR3 loop spans 15 amino acids. Germline V gene data show CDR1 as MGHRA and CDR2 as YSYEKL. V shed 4 bases and J shed 4 bases, with 16 bases lying between them. The CDR3 nucleotides read TGCGCCAGCAGCCTTATCCCGGGGGGTAGCACTGAAGCTTTCTTT. Translating it yields CASSLIPGGSTEAFF.

This clonotype was seen a handful of times. The V and J genes are TRBV20-1 and TRBJ2-7, with 9 positions matching TRBD1. Germline V CDR1 and CDR2: DFQATT, SNEGSKA (reference sequence). Trimming took 5 bases from V and 3 from J; bases not matched to a gene: 14. The CDR3 runs 16 residues. CDR3 in amino acids: CSAGGGGATGGYEQYF. CDR3 bases: TGCAGTGCTGGAGGAGGAGGCGCGACAGGGGGCTACGAGCAGTACTTC.

This clonotype has a count of ten or more. For the CDR3, the DNA is TGCAGCGTGGGGACGGCAGCCTACGAGCAGTACTTC. Encoded protein: CSVGTAAYEQYF. This rearrangement joins TRBV29-1 to TRBJ2-7, with D perhaps TRBD1 or TRBD2 (5 bases each). This CDR3 has 12 amino acids. V lost 6 bases and J 2 bases, leaving 11 bases between the germline ends. The V gene's germline CDR1 is SQVTM and CDR2 ANQGSEA.

The genes are TRBV19 and TRBJ2-7; D may be TRBD1 (5 bases). In germline, CDR1 is LNHDA, CDR2 SQIVND (reference sequence). V lost 6 bases and J 4 bases, leaving 10 bases between the germline ends. The CDR3 is 12 amino acids. The CDR3 coding sequence is TGTGCCAGTAGCAAGGGGATATACGAGCAGTACTTC. Its translation: CASSKGIYEQYF.

The V and J genes are TRBV6-5 and TRBJ2-7, with D unclear. This CDR3 has 15 amino acids. Germline CDR1 MNHEY, CDR2 SVGAGI. The ends were cut back, 5 bases at V and 1 base at J, with 15 bases in the middle. The CDR3 loop reads CASSVRTSPSYEQYF. CDR3 in DNA: TGTGCCAGCAGTGTGAGGACGTCCCCTTCCTACGAGCAGTACTTC.

J is TRBJ2-7 and V is TRBV24-1, with 10 nucleotides matching TRBD1. Germline V CDR1 and CDR2: KGHDR, SFDVKD. The CDR3 runs 16 residues. The junction had 8 bases not matched to a gene; V was cut back by 5 bases and J by 2 bases. CDR3 sequence (DNA): TGTGCCACCAGTGCGTACGGGGGACAGGGGACCTACGAGCAGTACTTC. Translated, it gives CATSAYGGQGTYEQYF.

The J gene is TRBJ2-3, the V gene TRBV19, with a tentative D call TRBD1 (5 bases). V gave up 10 bases and J gave up 0 bases, with 8 bases separating them. CDR3 length: 12 residues. The germline CDR1 and CDR2 sequences are LNHDA and SQIVND (reference sequence). In nucleotides, the CDR3 is TGTGCCACGACAGATAGCACAGATACGCAGTATTTT. Amino acids: CATTDSTDTQYF.

This clonotype was seen only a few times. This chain joins TRBV3-1 and TRBJ1-3; 8 bases match TRBD1. The CDR3 has 14 residues. Germline values: CDR1 LGHDT, CDR2 YNNKEL (reference sequence). J was trimmed by 7 bases and V by 5 bases; bases with no gene match: 7. CDR3: CASSKKSGGNTIYF. CDR3 in DNA: TGTGCCAGCAGCAAAAAGTCAGGGGGCAACACCATATATTTT.

The chain joins TRBV5-6 to TRBJ2-5; possibly TRBD2 for D (6 bases). This CDR3 comprises 14 residues. Deletions cut 4 bases from V and 5 bases from J, with 15 bases between. Germline V gene lookup returns CDR1 SGHDT and CDR2 YYEEEE. CDR3: CASSLSGWRETQYF. In nucleotides, the CDR3 is TGTGCCAGCAGCCTGAGCGGGTGGCGGGAGACCCAGTACTTC.

This clonotype was picked up many times. The chain joins TRBV10-3 to TRBJ2-7, with unresolved D. Trimming stripped 0 bases from V and 0 bases from J, with 9 bases between. The CDR3 has 15 amino acids. Per germline, CDR1 ENHRY and CDR2 SYGVKD. As DNA, the CDR3 is TGTGCCATCAGTGAGTCGAAGGGCCACTCCTACGAGCAGTACTTC. The encoded protein is CAISESKGHSYEQYF.

This sequence joins TRBV28 and TRBJ1-6; D is uncertain. CDR1 is MDHEN, CDR2 SYDVKM, per germline. CDR3 size: 12 residues. With 5 bases removed from V and 9 bases from J, the gap between germline ends came to 8 bases. The CDR3 region is CASSPRGSPLHF. DNA for the CDR3: TGTGCCAGCAGTCCCCGTGGTTCACCCCTCCACTTT.

In its sample, this clonotype was seen a few times. The chain links TRBV7-9 to TRBJ2-1, with 8 bases matching TRBD2. Losses at the gene ends were 5 bases for V and 6 bases for J; bases not matched to a gene: 12. The CDR3 loop spans 16 amino acids. CDR1 and CDR2 from the germline V gene are SEHNR and FQNEAQ (reference sequence). DNA for the CDR3: TGTGCCAGCAGCCTCCCGGCGGGACTAGTAGGCAATGAGCAGTTCTTC. Protein sequence: CASSLPAGLVGNEQFF.

The sample holds a few counts of this clonotype. The V and J genes are TRBV7-2 and TRBJ1-1; tentative D call: TRBD1 (5 bases). Germline CDR1 and CDR2: SGHTA and FQGNSA. Trimming took off 2 bases at V and 5 bases at J, with 15 bases between the two ends. CDR3 length equals 15 residues. The CDR3 here is CASSLIGQGWTEAFF. The CDR3 DNA is TGTGCCAGCAGCTTAATAGGGCAGGGTTGGACTGAAGCTTTCTTT.

This clonotype was recorded a few times. V and J are TRBV20-1 and TRBJ2-3, with 7 bases identical to TRBD2. Trimming at V came to 1 base and at J to 0 bases, leaving 7 bases not matched to a gene. Germline V gives CDR1 DFQATT, CDR2 SNEGSKA (reference sequence). This CDR3 has 16 residues. CDR3 sequence (DNA): TGCAGTGCTAGAGGGGTGGATAGCGGGAGCACAGATACGCAGTATTTT. It specifies CSARGVDSGSTDTQYF.

This clonotype has only a few counts. This chain connects TRBV7-2 to TRBJ1-1; D remains unclear. Germline values: CDR1 SGHTA, CDR2 FQGNSA. The CDR3 is 13 amino acids. Trimming took 2 bases from V and 2 from J, leaving 6 bases between them. DNA of the CDR3: TGTGCCAGCAGCTTAAACGTCAACACTGAAGCTTTCTTT. Its translation is CASSLNVNTEAFF.

The rearrangement links TRBV30 to TRBJ2-3, with D perhaps TRBD2 (5 bases). Germline CDR1 GTSNPN, CDR2 SVGIG (reference sequence). Trimming took 1 base from V and 0 from J, leaving 11 bases between them. The CDR3 has 15 residues. CDR3 region: CAWSEAVTSTDTQYF. In DNA, the CDR3 is TGTGCCTGGAGTGAAGCGGTAACTAGCACAGATACGCAGTATTTT.

This clonotype was counted a few times. V usage is TRBV29-1 and J usage is TRBJ2-3; TRBD2 aligns across 12 bases. The germline CDR1 and CDR2 sequences are SQVTM and ANQGSEA. After removal of 6 bases from V and 0 bases from J, the junction contained 16 bases not matched to a gene. The CDR3 has 19 residues. CDR3 nucleotides: TGCAGCGTACAGGACAGAGGCGGACTAGCGGGATTGAGCACAGATACGCAGTATTTT. It codes for CSVQDRGGLAGLSTDTQYF.

The chain has TRBV20-1 and TRBJ2-3; perhaps D is TRBD1 or TRBD2 (5 bases each). V lost 5 bases and J lost 3, with 15 bases in between. This CDR3 contains 14 residues. Per the germline V gene, CDR1 is DFQATT and CDR2 is SNEGSKA (reference sequence). This CDR3 is CSAGRVKGTDTQYF. For the CDR3, the DNA is TGCAGTGCTGGGCGGGTGAAGGGGACAGATACGCAGTATTTT.

This chain links TRBV20-1 with TRBJ2-3; D is possibly TRBD1 or TRBD2 (5 bases each). This CDR3 is 14 amino acids long. Trimming stripped 5 bases from V and 1 base from J, with 13 bases between. Germline CDR1 DFQATT, CDR2 SNEGSKA (reference sequence). The CDR3 loop reads CSAPGTERTDTQYF. The CDR3, as DNA: TGCAGTGCTCCCGGGACCGAACGCACAGATACGCAGTATTTT.

This chain links TRBV5-5 with TRBJ2-7; the D gene is possibly TRBD1 (5 bases). The CDR3 totals 11 residues. The V gene's germline CDR1 is SGHKS and CDR2 YYEKEE (reference sequence). Trimming took 4 bases from V and 10 from J, leaving 12 bases between them. CDR3 loop: CASSTGTEQYF. CDR3 coding DNA: TGTGCCAGCAGCACAGGAACAGAACAGTACTTC.

The chain couples TRBV7-9 to TRBJ2-1, with 7 nucleotides matching TRBD2. The CDR3 has 15 amino acids. Germline V gene data show CDR1 as SEHNR and CDR2 as FQNEAQ (reference sequence). V was pared by 7 bases and J by 3 bases, with 9 bases of the junction left unmatched. The CDR3 sequence: CASIGPSGFYNEQFF. CDR3 coding DNA: TGTGCCAGCATCGGACCTAGCGGCTTCTACAATGAGCAGTTCTTC.

CDR3: CASSSSTDQPQHF. CDR3 nucleotide sequence: TGTGCCAGCAGCTCCTCGACCGATCAGCCCCAGCATTTT. V gene TRBV12-3 or TRBV12-4 combines with J gene TRBJ1-5; D ambiguous. CDR3 size: 13 residues. Trimming cost V 6 bases and J 5 bases, with 11 bases left between them.

In its sample, this clonotype was seen a few times. The V call is TRBV6-5, the J call TRBJ2-1, with D maybe TRBD1 (6 bases). The CDR3 length is 16 residues. The V end was cut by 0 bases, the J end by 7 bases, with 16 bases between. Germline-derived CDR1 and CDR2 are MNHEY and SVGAGI. Written as DNA, the CDR3 is TGTGCCAGCAGTTACTCGAACCACAGGGTTGGGAATGAGCAGTTCTTC. Protein: CASSYSNHRVGNEQFF.